These 28 T cell receptor beta chains were sequenced from one sample in a study of Graves' ophthalmopathy and Graves' hyperthyroidism. RNA served as the template for amplifying TCR beta CDR3 regions. Second-round multiplex PCR came after a first-round RT-PCR that employed HTBI primers. TCRdb independently ran MiXCR on the multiplex PCR reads; one entry per CDR3 protein. The table records 350,000 to 400,000 distinct CDR3 sequences, approximately 15% of them present only once. Sequenced material: peripheral blood. Receptors originate from a woman aged 18 to 35 with stable Graves' hyperthyroidism.

This clonotype came up many times. This chain connects TRBV5-1 to TRBJ2-2; maybe TRBD1 (6 bases). The germline V and J ends were trimmed by 0 bases and 5 bases, with 11 bases remaining between them. Germline V gene sequence: CDR1 SGHRS, CDR2 YFSETQ. The CDR3 consists of 15 residues. CDR3 coding DNA: TGCGCCAGCAGCTTGGTGCAGGGGATTACCGGGGAGCTGTTTTTT. It codes for CASSLVQGITGELFF.

This clonotype appeared many times. The CDR3 coding sequence is TGCGCCAGCAGCCTCACAGGGGCGGGGACCATGAACACTGAAGCTTTCTTT. Protein: CASSLTGAGTMNTEAFF. The chain couples TRBV10-2 to TRBJ1-1, with 7 bases aligning to TRBD1. Germline CDR1 WSHSY, CDR2 SAAADI. The CDR3 extends over 17 amino acids. V was pared by 6 bases and J by 0 bases, with 13 bases of the junction left unmatched.

As concerns this clonotype: One base away lies a much larger clone, so this may be a sequencing read error. The gene calls are TRBV20-1 and TRBJ1-5; D is unresolved. CDR1 and CDR2 (germline): DFQATT, SNEGSKA (reference sequence). Trimming shortened V by 3 bases and J by 0 bases, and 9 bases separated the two germline ends. The CDR3 covers 14 residues. CDR3 nucleotide sequence: TGCAGTGCTAGCCAGGTCTATAGCAATCAGCCCCAGCATTTT. It encodes CSASQVYSNQPQHF.

This clonotype came up many times. The chain is built from TRBV20-1 and TRBJ2-5; 10 bases are a match to TRBD2. The trim removed 5 bases at V and 4 bases at J, leaving 7 bases unmatched. Germline V gene lookup returns CDR1 DFQATT and CDR2 SNEGSKA (reference sequence). The CDR3 contains 14 residues. The CDR3 loop is CSAGWGLALETQYF. CDR3 in DNA: TGCAGTGCTGGGTGGGGACTAGCGTTAGAGACCCAGTACTTC.

This clonotype was observed many times. The V and J genes are TRBV12-3 or TRBV12-4 and TRBJ2-7; D may be TRBD1 (5 bases). CDR3 length equals 11 residues. Trimming shortened V by 7 bases and J by 8 bases, and 12 bases separated the two germline ends. For the CDR3, the DNA is TGTGCCAGCAAAGTGGGGCCGAAGCAGTACTTC. Translated, it gives CASKVGPKQYF.

This clonotype was counted ten times or more. The chain combines TRBV12-3 or TRBV12-4 with TRBJ1-1; no clear D. The CDR3 contains 11 residues. The V end lost 2 bases, the J end lost 6 bases, and 4 bases lay between the germline ends. The chain's CDR3 is CASSLSSEAFF. CDR3 nucleotide sequence: TGTGCCAGCAGTTTAAGCTCTGAAGCTTTCTTT.

The chain carries TRBV2 and TRBJ2-2; D gene ambiguous. The length of the CDR3 is 17 residues. Germline-derived CDR1 and CDR2 are SNHLY and FYNNEI. V dropped 2 bases and J dropped 2 bases, with 15 bases sitting between them. Here the CDR3 DNA reads TGTGCCAGCAGTGAATCGGTCGGCACACTCAACACCGGGGAGCTGTTTTTT. Translation: CASSESVGTLNTGELFF.

This sequence joins TRBV12-3 or TRBV12-4 and TRBJ2-5, with 10 bases lining up with TRBD2. This CDR3 contains 15 residues. Trimming removed 4 bases from V and 3 bases from J; junction bases left unmatched: 5. For the CDR3, the DNA is TGTGCCAGCAGTTCAACTAGCGGGGTGGAAGAGACCCAGTACTTC. Translation gives CASSSTSGVEETQYF.

This clonotype was seen repeatedly, ten times or more. The chain carries TRBV12-3 or TRBV12-4 and TRBJ1-1; tentatively, D is TRBD1 (5 bases). This CDR3 region has 14 residues. Trimming pared 7 bases from V and 2 bases from J, leaving 14 bases between. CDR3: CASTLVGANTEAFF. The CDR3, as DNA: TGTGCCAGCACCTTAGTAGGGGCCAACACTGAAGCTTTCTTT.

This clonotype was recorded many times. This chain links TRBV11-2 with TRBJ2-7; TRBD2 matches 9 bases. Germline CDR1 and CDR2: SGHAT and FQNNGV. The CDR3 sequence is 16 residues long. Trimming removed 4 bases from V and 3 bases from J; junction bases left unmatched: 10. CDR3 amino acids: CASSSTGTSPFYEQYF. CDR3 in DNA: TGTGCCAGCAGCTCTACCGGGACTAGCCCTTTCTACGAGCAGTACTTC. The full variable domain, in which reference TRBV11-2 and TRBJ2-7 provide the parts outside the CDR3, is EAGVAQSPRYKIIEKRQSVAFWCNPISGHATLYWYQQILGQGPKLLIQFQNNGVVDDSQLPKDRFSAERLKGVDSTLKIQPAKLEDSAVYLCASSSTGTSPFYEQYFGPGTRLTVT.

The table lists this clonotype with many counts. The chain couples TRBV12-3 or TRBV12-4 to TRBJ1-5; D remains ambiguous. The CDR3 contains 13 residues. Trimming stripped 3 bases from V and 4 bases from J, with 7 bases between. The CDR3 DNA reads as TGTGCCAGCAGTTTTAGGGAGAATCAGCCCCAGCATTTT. Translated, it gives CASSFRENQPQHF.

This clonotype was counted at least ten times. This rearrangement joins TRBV20-1 to TRBJ2-5, with 8 nucleotides matching TRBD2. CDR1 is DFQATT and CDR2 is SNEGSKA in the germline V gene (reference sequence). The CDR3 extends over 14 amino acids. After removal of 0 bases from V and 5 bases from J, the junction contained 5 bases not matched to a gene. The CDR3 bases are TGCAGTGCTAGAGATCCAGCGGGGGAGGAGACCCAGTACTTC. This translates into CSARDPAGEETQYF.

This clonotype was found once. The conserved phenylalanine or tryptophan normally closing the CDR3 is absent here, so this likely arose from a read error. It is unclear where the CDR3 begins or ends on the DNA, so no DNA is shown, and the CDR3 is as TCRdb lists it. The chain has TRBV20-1 and TRBJ2-2; the tabulated D call, TRBD2, remains unverified against the DNA. Including both end residues, the CDR3 is 13 amino acids long. Germline lookup yields CDR1 DFQATT and CDR2 SNEGSKA (reference sequence). This CDR3 is CSARGLSTGELCL.

This clonotype was seen many times. The rearrangement joins TRBV7-9 to TRBJ1-2, with a possible D match to TRBD1 (5 bases). Per the germline V gene, CDR1 is SEHNR and CDR2 is FQNEAQ (reference sequence). V lost 5 bases, J lost 5 bases, and 12 bases lay in between. The CDR3 runs 13 residues. The CDR3 bases are TGTGCCAGCAGCCACTCGGCAGGGTATGGCTACACCTTC. It is translated as CASSHSAGYGYTF. Complete variable domain (other parts from reference TRBV7-9 and TRBJ1-2): DTGVSQNPRHKITKRGQNVTFRCDPISEHNRLYWYRQTLGQGPEFLTYFQNEAQLEKSRLLSDRFSAERPKGSFSTLEIQRTEQGDSAMYLCASSHSAGYGYTFGSGTRLTVV.

This clonotype has just a few counts. Given a much more abundant clone one base away, this may be a read error. The CDR3 DNA reads as TGTGCCACCAGTCTGGGGGTTCAGCCCCAGTATTTT. It is translated as CATSLGVQPQYF. This chain joins TRBV24-1 and TRBJ1-5; D may be TRBD1 or TRBD2 (5 bases each). The closer fit of TRBJ2-3 to the DNA end suggests the J call may be wrong. CDR1 and CDR2 (germline): KGHDR, SFDVKD. The CDR3 is 12 amino acids.

This clonotype has a count of ten or more. The V and J genes are TRBV2 and TRBJ1-6; no clear D gene. Trimming pared 10 bases from V and 0 bases from J, leaving 10 bases between. This CDR3 has 14 residues. CDR1 and CDR2 from the germline V gene are SNHLY and FYNNEI. The CDR3 loop reads CAILLRSYNSPLHF. DNA of the CDR3: TGTGCCATCCTACTTCGCTCCTATAATTCACCCCTCCACTTT.

This clonotype was detected many times. V is TRBV6-2 or TRBV6-3 and J is TRBJ1-2, with D unresolved. V shed 2 bases and J shed 8 bases, with 15 bases lying between them. Germline-derived CDR1 and CDR2 are MNHEY and SVGEGT. The CDR3 is 14 amino acids. CDR3 in DNA: TGTGCCAGCAGTTACACGGGGAATTCGCAGGGCTACACCTTC. This encodes CASSYTGNSQGYTF.

This clonotype was counted ten times or more. The chain recombines TRBV9 with TRBJ1-2; TRBD1 might be the D (5 bases). The CDR3 sequence is 14 residues long. Trimming removed 6 bases from V and 4 bases from J, with 16 bases in between. Germline CDR1 and CDR2: SGDLS and YYNGEE. CDR3 residues: CASTPRRGAYGYTF. In nucleotides, the CDR3 is TGTGCCAGCACCCCGCGGCGGGGCGCCTATGGCTACACCTTC.

This clonotype was seen many times. The rearrangement uses TRBV2 and TRBJ2-7; 11 nucleotides match TRBD2. This CDR3 spans 14 amino acids. The V segment lost 5 bases and the J segment 6 bases; nucleotides outside the gene matches: 6. From germline, CDR1 is SNHLY and CDR2 FYNNEI. CDR3 sequence (DNA): TGTGCCAGCAGTTTCCCCCTAGCGGGGGGCGAGCAGTACTTC. This sequence encodes CASSFPLAGGEQYF.

Ten or more counts support this clonotype. This sequence joins TRBV6-1 and TRBJ2-2, with 7 bases lining up with TRBD2. Germline trimming cut 6 bases from V and 0 bases from J; bases unmatched to any gene: 4. Germline V gene data show CDR1 as MNHNS and CDR2 as SASEGT. The CDR3 spans 15 residues. CDR3 amino acids: CASRGGSPNTGELFF. The DNA for the CDR3 is TGTGCCAGCAGGGGGGGGTCCCCGAACACCGGGGAGCTGTTTTTT.

This clonotype was observed at least ten times. This chain connects TRBV27 to TRBJ2-2, with D maybe TRBD1 (6 bases). The CDR3 sequence is 14 residues long. The V end was cut by 4 bases, the J end by 3 bases, with 9 bases between. Germline CDR1 is MNHEY and CDR2 is SMNVEV (reference sequence). The CDR3 loop reads CASSSGTHTGELFF. CDR3 coding DNA: TGTGCCAGCAGTTCCGGGACACACACCGGGGAGCTGTTTTTT.

This clonotype showed up many times. This chain uses TRBV3-1 with TRBJ1-2; unclear D gene. The V end was cut by 4 bases, the J end by 8 bases, with 11 bases between. This CDR3 spans 12 amino acids. CDR1 is LGHDT, CDR2 YNNKEL, per germline (reference sequence). The CDR3 bases are TGTGCCAGCAGCCTCAACAGAGCCGGCTACACCTTC. Translated, it gives CASSLNRAGYTF.

In its sample, this clonotype was seen many times. The chain employs TRBV6-2 or TRBV6-3 and TRBJ1-1; D is possibly TRBD1 (6 bases). Germline assignment: CDR1 MNHEY and CDR2 SVGEGT. V was shortened by 8 bases and J by 3 bases, with 13 bases between the two germline ends. This CDR3 has 13 residues. As DNA, the CDR3 is TGTGCCAGCCAACCCCCAGGGGACACTGAAGCTTTCTTT. Protein sequence: CASQPPGDTEAFF.

This clonotype was picked up many times. Here the CDR3 reads CASSFWGNTEAFF. For the CDR3, the DNA is TGTGCCAGCAGTTTCTGGGGGAACACTGAAGCTTTCTTT. V gene TRBV5-6 combines with J gene TRBJ1-1; D not resolved. The CDR3 runs 13 residues. Trimming stripped 5 bases from V and 1 base from J, with 9 bases between. CDR1 is SGHDT, CDR2 YYEEEE, per germline.

In its sample, this clonotype was seen many times. The junction does not match germline at one end; this may be a read error. DNA of the CDR3: TGTGCCAGCAGCGTAGATGAGGCGGACAGGGGTCACTTC. As protein: CASSVDEADRGHF. This chain links TRBV9 with TRBJ2-7, with 9 bases lining up with TRBD1. CDR1 and CDR2 from the germline V gene are SGDLS and YYNGEE. This CDR3 is 13 amino acids long.

This clonotype has a handful of counts. The chain joins TRBV20-1 to TRBJ1-5, with D perhaps matching TRBD1 (6 bases). V lost 5 bases and J 1 base, leaving 18 bases between the germline ends. The germline gives CDR1 DFQATT, CDR2 SNEGSKA (reference sequence). The CDR3 contains 16 residues. The CDR3 protein is CSAPAGGASSNQPQHF. Written as DNA, the CDR3 is TGCAGTGCTCCCGCCGGGGGGGCATCAAGCAATCAGCCCCAGCATTTT.

This clonotype was seen ten or more times. The junction departs from the called germline gene at one end, perhaps through a read error. V gene TRBV27 combines with J gene TRBJ2-2, with D possibly TRBD1 on 5 matching bases. The CDR3 extends over 20 amino acids. CDR1 and CDR2 from the germline V gene are MNHEY and SMNVEV (reference sequence). DNA of the CDR3: TGTGCCAGCAATTTATCTCCTAGACAGCGCAGACATACGAACACCGGGGAGCTGTTTTTT. Translated: CASNLSPRQRRHTNTGELFF.

This clonotype was recorded many times. J is TRBJ1-2 and V is TRBV6-7; TRBD1 matches at 9 bases. TRBV6-7 has ORF status, its function being uncertain. Germline trimming cut 6 bases from V and 7 bases from J; bases unmatched to any gene: 6. CDR3 length equals 13 residues. CDR3 region: CASSLQGATGYTF. DNA for the CDR3: TGTGCCAGCAGCCTACAGGGGGCCACTGGCTACACCTTC.